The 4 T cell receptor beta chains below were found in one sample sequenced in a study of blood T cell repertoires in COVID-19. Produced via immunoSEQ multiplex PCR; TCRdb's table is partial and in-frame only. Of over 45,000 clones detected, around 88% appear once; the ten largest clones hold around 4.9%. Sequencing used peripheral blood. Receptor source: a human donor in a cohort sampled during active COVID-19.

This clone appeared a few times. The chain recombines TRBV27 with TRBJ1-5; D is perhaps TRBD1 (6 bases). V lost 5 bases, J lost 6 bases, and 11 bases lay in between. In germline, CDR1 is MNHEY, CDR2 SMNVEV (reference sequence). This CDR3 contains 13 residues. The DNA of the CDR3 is TGTGCCAGCAGTAATACAGGGCTTCAGCCCCAGCATTTT. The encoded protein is CASSNTGLQPQHF.

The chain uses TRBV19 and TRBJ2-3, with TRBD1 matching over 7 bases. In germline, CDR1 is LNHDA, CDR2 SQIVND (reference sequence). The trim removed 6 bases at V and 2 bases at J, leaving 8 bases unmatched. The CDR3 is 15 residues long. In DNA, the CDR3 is TGTGCCAGTAGGCGCCGGGACAGCAACACAGATACGCAGTATTTT. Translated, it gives CASRRRDSNTDTQYF. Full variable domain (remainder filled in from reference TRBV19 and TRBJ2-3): DGGITQSPKYLFRKEGQNVTLSCEQNLNHDAMYWYRQDPGQGLRLIYYSQIVNDFQKGDIAEGYSVSREKKESFPLTVTSAQKNPTAFYLCASRRRDSNTDTQYFGPGTRLTVL.

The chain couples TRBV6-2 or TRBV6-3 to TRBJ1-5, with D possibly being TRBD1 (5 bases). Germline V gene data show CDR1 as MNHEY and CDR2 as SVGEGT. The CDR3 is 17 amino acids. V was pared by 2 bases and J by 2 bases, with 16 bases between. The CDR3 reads CASSYRGDLKGNQPQHF. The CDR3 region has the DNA TGTGCCAGCAGTTACCGGGGGGACCTGAAAGGCAATCAGCCCCAGCATTTT.

The CDR3 spells CASSLAEGFGELFF. The CDR3 nucleotides read TGTGCCAGCAGCTTAGCGGAGGGGTTCGGGGAGCTGTTTTTT. This chain connects TRBV7-2 to TRBJ2-2; tentatively, D is TRBD2 (6 bases). V was trimmed by 0 bases and J by 7 bases, leaving 9 bases between them. CDR3 length: 14 residues. The germline V gene encodes CDR1 SGHTA and CDR2 FQGNSA.